The 2 T cell receptor beta chains below come from one sample, sequenced in a study of blood T cell repertoires in COVID-19. Libraries were prepared by immunoSEQ multiplex PCR; TCRdb keeps only in-frame clonotypes and omits some of them. The sample holds under 200,000 clones, approximately 87% seen once. Sequenced sample: peripheral blood. The receptors were sampled from a man between 18 and 35 years old with active or convalescent COVID-19.

The chain links TRBV10-3 to TRBJ2-3; 7 positions match TRBD2. This CDR3 comprises 16 residues. The junction had 8 bases not matched to a gene; V was cut back by 0 bases and J by 5 bases. Germline CDR1 and CDR2: ENHRY and SYGVKD. CDR3 nucleotides: TGTGCCATCAGTGAGTCGATGGCGGGAGAGGGAGATACGCAGTATTTT. Protein sequence: CAISESMAGEGDTQYF.

This chain joins TRBV11-2 and TRBJ1-2; TRBD1 matches at 8 bases. V lost 6 bases to trimming and J lost 12 bases; unmatched junction nucleotides: 12. CDR1 is SGHAT and CDR2 is FQNNGV in the germline V gene. The CDR3 length is 13 residues. CDR3 nucleotides: TGTGCCAGCAGTAGGGACAGGTCACAGGATCACACCTTC. It codes for CASSRDRSQDHTF.